The 11 T cell receptor beta chains in this list originate from one sample, sequenced in a study of tumor-infiltrating lymphocytes in primary liver carcinoma. Reverse transcription of roughly 470 ng total RNA with a constant-region primer produced TCR beta cDNA. ARM-PCR, slightly modified, supplied the TCR beta libraries through three nested multiplex PCR rounds. Both of the initial two PCR rounds ran for about 9 cycles and employed TRBV1-TRBV30 forward primers alongside a C-beta reverse primer. Each CDR3 protein is one row after TCRdb ran MiXCR on the multiplex PCR reads. Here the sample spans about 99,000 distinct CDR3 sequences, approximately 71% being singletons. Investigators took RNA and DNA out together from 20-30 mg of unsorted bulk tissue. The sample comprised liver tumor tissue from sampling region 5. Regarding subset: tumor region T5, tumor centre. The source of these receptors is a woman in her sixties or seventies with primary liver carcinoma and hepatitis B virus infection.

A word on this clonotype: Lacking the conserved final phenylalanine or tryptophan, this CDR3 likely reflects a read error. It is unclear where the CDR3 begins or ends on the DNA, so no DNA is shown, and the CDR3 is as TCRdb lists it. The V and J genes are TRBV6-6 and TRBJ1-2; the D call in the table, TRBD1, was not verified against the DNA. Germline V gene data show CDR1 as MNHNY and CDR2 as SVGAGI (reference sequence). The CDR3 totals 13 residues, both ends included. CDR3 residues: CASSTGGGDGYII.

The chain links TRBV29-1 to TRBJ2-1, with 9 bases fitting TRBD2. The germline gives CDR1 SQVTM, CDR2 ANQGSEA. The CDR3 is 15 amino acids. The junction had 9 bases not matched to a gene; V was cut back by 2 bases and J by 7 bases. The CDR3 spells CSVERLAEEDNEQFF. CDR3 DNA: TGCAGCGTTGAACGACTAGCGGAAGAGGATAATGAGCAGTTCTTC.

This clonotype was picked up one time. The chain has TRBV29-1 and TRBJ1-1; no clear D gene. The germline gives CDR1 SQVTM, CDR2 ANQGSEA. V lost 4 bases and J 4 bases, leaving 19 bases between the germline ends. This CDR3 has 15 amino acids. The CDR3 coding sequence is TGCAGCGTTGGCCCGAGACGGAGCCTGAGCACTGAAGCTTTCTTT. Encoded protein: CSVGPRRSLSTEAFF.

The J gene is TRBJ2-7, the V gene TRBV25-1, with D perhaps matching TRBD1 or TRBD2 (5 bases each). Germline assignment: CDR1 MGHDK and CDR2 SYGVNS. V lost 4 bases, J lost 2 bases, and 15 bases lay in between. CDR3 length: 15 amino acids. CDR3 sequence reads: CASSAKRGPTYEQYF. DNA of the CDR3: TGTGCCAGCAGTGCCAAGAGGGGACCTACCTACGAGCAGTACTTC.

Notes on this clonotype: This may be a read error, as it is one base from a much larger clone. The chain carries TRBV5-4 and TRBJ2-2, with D hard to call. The V end was cut by 3 bases, the J end by 0 bases, with 9 bases between. The CDR3 totals 15 residues. Germline values: CDR1 SGHNT, CDR2 YYREEE (reference sequence). For the CDR3, the DNA is TGTGCCAGCAGCTCTAGATTCTCGAACACCGGGGAGCTGTTTTTT. This codes for CASSSRFSNTGELFF.

This clonotype was seen repeatedly, ten times or more. The V and J genes are TRBV5-1 and TRBJ2-7; the D gene is possibly TRBD2 (6 bases). There are 15 residues in the CDR3. V dropped 0 bases and J dropped 0 bases, with 10 bases sitting between them. Per germline, CDR1 SGHRS and CDR2 YFSETQ. The chain's CDR3 is CASSLEPGGSYEQYF. As DNA, the CDR3 is TGCGCCAGCAGCTTGGAACCCGGGGGCTCCTACGAGCAGTACTTC.

On this clonotype: Sequence at one end of the junction differs from germline and may be a read error. The chain combines TRBV13 with TRBJ2-3; 15 bases are a match to TRBD2. CDR1 is PRHDT, CDR2 FYEKMQ, per germline (reference sequence). There are 15 residues in the CDR3. This CDR3 reads CASSFGLAGGDTEYF. For the CDR3, the DNA is TGTGCCAGCAGCTTCGGACTAGCGGGAGGGGATACGGAGTATTTT.

The sample holds many counts of this clonotype. The J gene is TRBJ2-7, the V gene TRBV28, with TRBD1 matching 8 bases. The CDR3 length is 13 residues. Germline assignment: CDR1 MDHEN and CDR2 SYDVKM. With 7 bases clipped from V and 6 bases from J, the junction kept 8 bases outside the gene matches. CDR3 nucleotide sequence: TGTGCCAGCAACCGACAGGGGTCCCGCGAGCAGTACTTC. Protein sequence: CASNRQGSREQYF.

This clonotype is a singleton in its sample. The J gene is TRBJ2-3, the V gene TRBV18; 9 positions agree with TRBD2. V shed 6 bases, J shed 0 bases, and the junction held 7 bases outside the gene matches. CDR3 length: 16 amino acids. Germline assignment: CDR1 KGHSH and CDR2 LQKENI. The CDR3 sequence is CASSLSSGTSTDTQYF. CDR3 DNA sequence: TGTGCCAGCTCGCTCTCTAGCGGGACAAGCACAGATACGCAGTATTTT.

In the case of this clonotype: Since a much larger clone is just one base distant, this may be a read error. This chain connects TRBV5-1 to TRBJ2-7; D ambiguous. The V end was cut by 0 bases, the J end by 2 bases, with 9 bases between. This CDR3 is built from 14 residues. CDR1 and CDR2 from the germline V gene are SGHRS and YFSETQ. The CDR3 bases are TGCGCCAGCAGCTTGGGTATTAGAACCTACGAGCAGTACTTC. Its translation is CASSLGIRTYEQYF.

With respect to this clonotype: A much larger clone differs by one base, so this may be a read error. The chain couples TRBV28 to TRBJ1-2; D remains unclear. The CDR3 contains 12 residues. The germline gives CDR1 MDHEN, CDR2 SYDVKM. CDR3 nucleotides: TGTGTCAGCAGTTTAGCCCAAGATGGCTACACCTTC. Translation: CVSSLAQDGYTF.